The present T cell receptor (beta chain) was sequenced within a study of T-cell reconstitution after alpha-beta-depleted transplantation in children. The study's findings and limits: Reportedly, only several hundred clones from non-depleted graft cells drove alpha-beta T-cell counts at about two months.

For TCRbeta, the library was prepared with unique molecular identifiers. TCRdb reanalysed the PCR reads using MiXCR and keeps one entry per CDR3 protein. The table records around 960,000 distinct CDR3 sequences, less than 30% of them present only once. V shed 6 bases and J 3 bases; nucleotides not matched to a gene: 10. This CDR3 region has 15 residues. With regard to this clonotype: No antigen is known for it.

The sample in question was PBMCs, mostly from graft donor cells, obtained 360 days after TCRalphabeta/CD19-depleted stem cell transplant. V gene TRBV12-3 or TRBV12-4 combines with J gene TRBJ2-5, with 7 nucleotides matching TRBD2. The receptor comes from a boy under two years old who had a stem cell transplant for SCID, so the T cells may come from the graft donor. CDR3 in DNA: TGTGCCAGCAGCCGCCCGGGGGGAGCAGAAGAGACCCAGTACTTC. Translated: CASSRPGGAEETQYF.